A single sample gave rise to the 8 T cell receptor beta chains below, sequenced in a study of blood T cell repertoires in COVID-19. The table came from immunoSEQ multiplex PCR; TCRdb's copy has only in-frame clones and leaves some out. The sample includes over 75,000 clones, 60% to 85% of them seen just once. Input material: peripheral blood. These receptors originate from a human donor in a cohort sampled during active COVID-19.

This clone was recorded only once. The rearrangement joins TRBV9 to TRBJ1-3, with a tentative D call TRBD1 (5 bases). Germline V gene data show CDR1 as SGDLS and CDR2 as YYNGEE. Between the trimmed V and J ends, which lost 0 bases and 4 bases, there was a span of 8 bases. CDR3 size: 14 residues. CDR3 nucleotides: TGTGCCAGCAGCGTAGAAGGGGTCGGAAACACCATATATTTT. As protein: CASSVEGVGNTIYF.

The rearrangement joins TRBV28 to TRBJ1-6, with 12 bases aligning to TRBD1. The germline gives CDR1 MDHEN, CDR2 SYDVKM. The V segment lost 5 bases and the J segment 5 bases; nucleotides outside the gene matches: 13. This CDR3 spans 19 amino acids. Written as DNA, the CDR3 is TGTGCCAGCAGTCTTACCCGGGGACAGGGGGCGTATAATAATTCACCCCTCCACTTT. Amino acids: CASSLTRGQGAYNNSPLHF.

The genes are TRBV27 and TRBJ2-7; TRBD2 matches at 8 bases. The V segment lost 9 bases and the J segment 4 bases; nucleotides outside the gene matches: 8. The CDR3 loop spans 13 amino acids. From germline, CDR1 is MNHEY and CDR2 SMNVEV (reference sequence). CDR3 amino acids: CASQSGGFYEQYF. CDR3 in DNA: TGTGCCAGTCAGAGCGGGGGTTTTTACGAGCAGTACTTC.

In the case of this clone: Other DNA sequences within the sample encode an identical CDR3. The V gene is TRBV6-5, the J gene TRBJ1-4; tentatively, D is TRBD1 (5 bases). The CDR3 extends over 16 amino acids. The germline CDR1 and CDR2 sequences are MNHEY and SVGAGI. Trimming stripped 0 bases from V and 5 bases from J, with 13 bases between. DNA of the CDR3: TGTGCCAGCAGTTACTCGACTGGGGCAGGGAATGAAAAACTGTTTTTT. It codes for CASSYSTGAGNEKLFF.

The V call is TRBV28, the J call TRBJ2-1; 9 bases map to TRBD2. The CDR3 extends over 19 amino acids. The germline V gene encodes CDR1 MDHEN and CDR2 SYDVKM. The V gene end was trimmed by 3 bases and the J gene end by 0 bases; junction bases not matched to a gene: 12. The CDR3 nucleotides read TGTGCCAGCAGTTTTGCTCTACTAGCGGGCCAGAGCTCCTACAATGAGCAGTTCTTC. Amino acid sequence: CASSFALLAGQSSYNEQFF.

This sequence joins TRBV11-3 and TRBJ2-1; TRBD2 aligns across 11 bases. The CDR3 length is 14 residues. The V gene's germline CDR1 is SGHNT and CDR2 YENEEA. J lost 6 bases, V lost 5 bases, and 3 bases had no gene match. CDR3 amino acids: CASSLAGGANEQFF. For the CDR3, the DNA is TGTGCCAGCAGCCTAGCGGGGGGCGCCAATGAGCAGTTCTTC.

This chain links TRBV9 with TRBJ1-1; tentatively, D is TRBD1 (5 bases). The V gene's germline CDR1 is SGDLS and CDR2 YYNGEE. Trimming took off 0 bases at V and 4 bases at J, with 10 bases between the two ends. CDR3 size: 14 residues. The CDR3 loop is CASSVADRGTEAFF. In nucleotides, the CDR3 is TGTGCCAGCAGCGTAGCGGATAGGGGCACTGAAGCTTTCTTT.

The J gene is TRBJ1-2, the V gene TRBV5-1; D is undetermined. Trimming pared 1 base from V and 3 bases from J, leaving 7 bases between. The germline CDR1 and CDR2 sequences are SGHRS and YFSETQ. The CDR3 covers 13 residues. The CDR3 protein is CASSLSQDYGYTF. The CDR3 nucleotides are TGCGCCAGCAGCTTGAGTCAGGACTATGGCTACACCTTC.